This T cell receptor (beta chain) was obtained from a study of blood T cells in healthy people across ages. Study-wide findings and caveats: Using unsorted PBMCs precluded a conclusive naive versus antigen-experienced comparison.

Through a sample-barcoded 5' primer and a J-beta primer mix, a second PCR was run for roughly 6 to 11 cycles. Each cDNA molecule received a tag from a template-switch adaptor that had 12 random nucleotides. In TCRdb, the 5' RACE reads were re-called with MiXCR into one record per CDR3 protein. The table includes fewer than 900,000 distinct CDR3 sequences, around 46% detected once. Every donor provided 7.5 to 10 milliliters of peripheral blood. Isolation recovered at least 6.5 million PBMCs from every sample. This CDR3 spans 16 amino acids. Trimming took 5 bases from V and 2 from J; bases not matched to a gene: 8. CDR1 and CDR2 (germline): KGHDR, SFDVKD. Note on this clonotype: No antigen is known for it.

The rearrangement uses TRBV24-1 and TRBJ2-3, with TRBD2 matching over 8 bases. The sequence derives from an older woman in good health. Input material: blood. In DNA form, the CDR3 reads TGTGCCACCAGTGCCATGACTAGCGCGCACACAGATACGCAGTATTTT. It codes for CATSAMTSAHTDTQYF.